There are many counts of the clone carrying this T cell receptor beta chain. The data are from a study of identical twins. The CDR3 extends over 16 amino acids. With V trimmed by 6 bases and J by 3 bases, 9 bases remained unmatched. Looked up from germline, CDR1 is MNHNS and CDR2 is SASEGT. TCRdb processed the 5' RACE reads anew with MiXCR; each CDR3 protein has one entry. The sample contains about 160,000 distinct CDR3 sequences, under 4.5% of which appear only once. The chain couples TRBV6-1 to TRBJ1-5; 9 bases agree with TRBD1. This clonotype was obtained from a young man in good health. Source material: memory T cells sorted from blood. CDR3 nucleotides: TGTGCCAGCAGCGATACAGGGGGCCTAACCAATCAGCCCCAGCATTTT. This encodes CASSDTGGLTNQPQHF.